This T cell receptor (beta chain) stems from a study of T cell responses to AZD1222 COVID-19 vaccine. Study-level results: Mostly white British, mostly female donors; authors suggested clonal diversity may be underestimated. Repertoires in all cases were sampled only once the peak T cell response had passed.

A remark on this clone: As yet, its antigen is unknown.

Germline V gives CDR1 LNHDA, CDR2 SQIVND (reference sequence). CDR3 length: 15 residues. V gave up 4 bases and J gave up 2 bases; unmatched junction bases: 2. The protocol was immunoSEQ multiplex PCR, while the TCRdb copy is restricted to in-frame clones and leaves out a portion. This table has 150,000 or so clones, roughly nine tenths appearing once. The source was peripheral blood, collected after recovery from COVID-19. V gene TRBV19 combines with J gene TRBJ2-1; TRBD1 agrees at 10 bases. This sequence was found in an adult who had recovered from COVID-19. CDR3 sequence reads: CASSKGQGPYNEQFF. As DNA, the CDR3 is TGTGCCAGTAGTAAGGGACAGGGGCCCTACAATGAGCAGTTCTTC.